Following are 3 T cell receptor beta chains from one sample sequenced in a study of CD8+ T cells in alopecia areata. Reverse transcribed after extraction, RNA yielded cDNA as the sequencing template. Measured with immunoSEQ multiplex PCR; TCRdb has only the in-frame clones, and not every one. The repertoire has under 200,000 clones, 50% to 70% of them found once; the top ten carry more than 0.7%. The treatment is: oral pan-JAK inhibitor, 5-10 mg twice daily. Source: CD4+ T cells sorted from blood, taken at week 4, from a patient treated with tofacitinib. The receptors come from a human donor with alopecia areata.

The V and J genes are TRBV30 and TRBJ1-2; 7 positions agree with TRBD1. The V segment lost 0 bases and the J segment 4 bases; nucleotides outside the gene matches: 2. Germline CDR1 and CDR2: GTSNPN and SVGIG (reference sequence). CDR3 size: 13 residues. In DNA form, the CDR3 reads TGTGCCTGGAGTGTACAGGGGCCCTATGGCTACACCTTC. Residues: CAWSVQGPYGYTF.

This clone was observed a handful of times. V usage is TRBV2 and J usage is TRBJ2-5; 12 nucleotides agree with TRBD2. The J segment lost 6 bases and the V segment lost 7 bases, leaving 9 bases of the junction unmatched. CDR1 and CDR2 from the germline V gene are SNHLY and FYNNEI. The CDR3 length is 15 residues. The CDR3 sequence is CASTGLAGFSKTQYF. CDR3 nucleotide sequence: TGTGCCAGCACCGGACTAGCGGGGTTCTCGAAGACCCAGTACTTC.

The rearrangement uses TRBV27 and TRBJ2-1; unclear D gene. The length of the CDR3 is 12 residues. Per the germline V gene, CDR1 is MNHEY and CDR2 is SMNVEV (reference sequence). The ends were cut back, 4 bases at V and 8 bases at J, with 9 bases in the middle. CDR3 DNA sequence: TGTGCCAGCAGTTCCTTCAGGTATGAGCAGTTCTTC. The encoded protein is CASSSFRYEQFF.